This T cell receptor (beta chain) was recorded in a study of cytomegalovirus exposure and HLA in healthy donors. General study results and limits: CMV serostatus was the sole immune exposure information available.

Worth noting for this clone: As yet, its antigen is unknown.

This PCR relied on a set of 60 Vbeta primers and 13 Jbeta primers. The table came from immunoSEQ multiplex PCR; TCRdb's copy has only in-frame clones and leaves some out. The sample has about 160,000 clones; about three quarters are singletons. CDR1 is MNHEY and CDR2 is SVGAGI in the germline V gene. This CDR3 spans 15 amino acids. The V gene end was trimmed by 6 bases and the J gene end by 0 bases; junction bases not matched to a gene: 8. Sequencing input: PBMCs. This receptor was obtained from a man between 35 and 55 years old in good health and CMV-seropositive. This chain joins TRBV6-5 and TRBJ2-7; 7 positions match TRBD1. The CDR3 DNA reads TGTGCCAGCAGGTCTCCGGGACAGAGCTCCTACGAGCAGTACTTC. Translated, it gives CASRSPGQSSYEQYF.